Each of the 5 T cell receptor beta chains below was sequenced from the same sample in a study of blood T cells in healthy people across ages. Then a second PCR, running roughly 6 to 12 cycles, was carried out with a sample-barcoded 5' primer and a J-beta primer mix. TCRdb fed the 5' RACE reads into MiXCR, producing one record per CDR3 protein. Of 650,000 to 1,000,000 distinct CDR3 sequences in the sample, 35% to 40% are singletons; the top ten hold 10% to 15%. Sequencing used blood. The receptors stem from a man younger than 30 in good health.

At least ten counts were recorded for this clonotype. The chain employs TRBV20-1 and TRBJ2-3; 12 positions agree with TRBD2. The CDR3 loop spans 17 amino acids. After removal of 1 base from V and 1 base from J, the junction contained 6 bases not matched to a gene. Looked up from germline, CDR1 is DFQATT and CDR2 is SNEGSKA (reference sequence). The CDR3 nucleotides are TGCAGTGCTAGAGGTCCTAGCGGGGGGGCACGCACAGATACGCAGTATTTT. Encoded protein: CSARGPSGGARTDTQYF.

The rearrangement joins TRBV29-1 to TRBJ2-5; no clear D. There are 11 residues in the CDR3. V was cut by 3 bases and J by 11 bases, with 13 bases left in between. Germline-derived CDR1 and CDR2 are SQVTM and ANQGSEA. Written as DNA, the CDR3 is TGCAGCGTTGAGAGCACCGGACGGCAGTACTTC. Encoded protein: CSVESTGRQYF.

V and J are TRBV10-3 and TRBJ2-5; D may be TRBD1 (6 bases). The CDR3 is made up of 14 amino acids. CDR1 and CDR2 from the germline V gene are ENHRY and SYGVKD. V lost 4 bases and J lost 2, with 11 bases in between. This chain's CDR3 is CAISGETGQETQYF. CDR3 sequence (DNA): TGTGCCATCAGTGGGGAGACAGGACAAGAGACCCAGTACTTC.

This clonotype was counted many times. This chain links TRBV6-6 with TRBJ2-7; D remains unclear. V lost 7 bases to trimming and J lost 10 bases, with 20 bases between them. CDR3 length equals 13 residues. Germline CDR1 is MNHNY and CDR2 is SVGAGI (reference sequence). CDR3: CASNVGSDGPQYF. Here the CDR3 DNA reads TGTGCCAGCAACGTAGGGTCCGACGGTCCCCAGTACTTC.

This rearrangement joins TRBV20-1 to TRBJ2-1, with D possibly being TRBD1 (5 bases). CDR1 is DFQATT, CDR2 SNEGSKA, per germline (reference sequence). The CDR3 sequence is 16 residues long. Deletions cut 6 bases from V and 1 base from J, with 19 bases between. In DNA, the CDR3 is TGCAGTGCAACACCACTACAGGCAATGTCCTACAATGAGCAGTTCTTC. This encodes CSATPLQAMSYNEQFF.